A single sample gave rise to the 3 T cell receptor beta chains below, sequenced in a study of shared clonotypes between healthy human individuals. Clones were sequenced by immunoSEQ multiplex PCR, and TCRdb holds only the in-frame ones, with some missing. Of 2 million to 2.5 million clones in the sample, 85% to 95% were seen once. Sequencing input: naive CD4+ T cells from PBMCs. Subset specified: CD45RA+ positively selected. The receptors here all came from a man aged 18 to 29 in good health. Some clones in this sample may be carry-over from other donors' samples.

This chain uses TRBV5-1 with TRBJ1-2; D is undetermined. V shed 4 bases and J shed 0 bases, with 10 bases lying between them. The length of the CDR3 is 14 residues. Germline V CDR1 and CDR2: SGHRS, YFSETQ. In DNA form, the CDR3 reads TGCGCCAGCAGCCCCGGGCCTACTAACTATGGCTACACCTTC. Translation: CASSPGPTNYGYTF.

This chain connects TRBV6-1 to TRBJ1-6, with 7 bases that match TRBD1. CDR3 length: 15 amino acids. CDR1 and CDR2 (germline): MNHNS, SASEGT. After removal of 6 bases from V and 7 bases from J, the junction contained 9 bases not matched to a gene. CDR3 protein: CASSGGQLGNSPLHF. The CDR3 DNA reads TGTGCCAGCAGCGGGGGACAGCTCGGGAATTCACCCCTCCACTTT.

The V and J genes are TRBV4-1 and TRBJ1-2, with 9 bases identical to TRBD1. The CDR3 totals 17 residues. V was pared by 2 bases and J by 1 base, with 8 bases of the junction left unmatched. Germline values: CDR1 MGHRA, CDR2 YSYEKL. The CDR3 bases are TGCGCCAGCAGCCAAACCGGGACAGGGATTTTTAACTATGGCTACACCTTC. Its protein is CASSQTGTGIFNYGYTF.